This TCR beta chain was recovered during a study of T cell repertoires in cytomegalovirus infection. Background on the study: Signatures in public TCR beta sequences pointed to both CMV infection and matching HLA type. Findings and limits, study-wide: The ex vivo response was dominated by HLA-C-restricted CMV-specific TCR beta clonotypes.

With respect to this clonotype: What it binds is unknown.

TCRdb called the reads again in MiXCR, with one record for every CDR3 protein. The sample includes some 390,000 distinct CDR3 sequences, 15% to 20% of them seen just once. Trimming took off 0 bases at V and 7 bases at J, with 9 bases between the two ends. Germline loops: CDR1 SGHVS, CDR2 FNYEAQ. This CDR3 is 13 amino acids long. Source material: PBMCs. The V call is TRBV7-6, the J call TRBJ1-1; D is perhaps TRBD1 (5 bases). The clonotype originates from a human donor in good health (CMV status not recorded). Some clones in this sample may be carry-over from other donors' samples. The CDR3 coding sequence is TGTGCCAGCAGCTTAGCGTCTGGGGGTGAAGCTTTCTTT. Translated: CASSLASGGEAFF.